Below, 18 T cell receptor beta chains from the same sample are listed, as sequenced in a study of vaccination effects on CD4 cells after COVID-19 (dated by TCRdb to about 2022). In the ViraFEST assay, PBMC were stimulated with viral peptide pools, and TCR sequencing was then used to find antigen-specific CD4+ T cell clonotypes based on their expansion. After roughly 11 days of culture, CD4+ T cells were isolated with the EasySep CD4+ T cell isolation kit. Healthy vaccine recipients had no prior SARS-CoV-2 infection, confirmed by negative nucleocapsid antibodies before and after vaccination. Their antigen targets remain unknown. The library was prepared using the immunoSEQ multiplex PCR assay. TCRdb's version of the immuneACCESS table is confined to in-frame rearrangements and falls short of the full clone set. An unresolved V gene accounts for under half of the shortfall where checked; the remainder is of unknown origin. The sample table shows tens of thousands of clones, and roughly 76% are seen once. Clones ranked in the top ten supply about 23% of the sample.

Material: CD4+ T cells from PBMCs cultured with SARS-CoV-2 spike peptides, obtained before COVID-19 vaccination. Per the publication, the cell subset or site label means: SARS-CoV-2 spike overlapping peptide pool stimulation. The receptors shown here come from a human donor who received a COVID-19 vaccine.

V gene TRBV19 combines with J gene TRBJ2-3; perhaps D is TRBD1 or TRBD2 (6 bases each). Trimming took off 7 bases at V and 4 bases at J, with 27 bases between the two ends. Germline-derived CDR1 and CDR2 are LNHDA and SQIVND (reference sequence). The CDR3 runs to 18 residues. In DNA, the CDR3 is TGTGCCAGTACCACTTCGTTCGGGGGCCATCTTTCGGCAGATACGCAGTATTTT. Protein sequence: CASTTSFGGHLSADTQYF.

J is TRBJ2-2 and V is TRBV5-1; TRBD2 agrees at 7 bases. CDR1 is SGHRS, CDR2 YFSETQ, per germline. Trimming removed 9 bases from V and 4 bases from J; junction bases left unmatched: 15. This CDR3 region has 16 residues. Written as DNA, the CDR3 is TGCGCCACCAGACCCGGGGGGATTTTTGTCACCGGGGAGCTGTTTTTT. This codes for CATRPGGIFVTGELFF.

V gene TRBV5-4 combines with J gene TRBJ2-5; D is undetermined. Germline V gene data show CDR1 as SGHNT and CDR2 as YYREEE (reference sequence). This CDR3 region has 14 residues. With 0 bases removed from V and 0 bases from J, the gap between germline ends came to 6 bases. This chain's CDR3 is CASSLAADQETQYF. The CDR3, as DNA: TGTGCCAGCAGCTTGGCTGCGGACCAAGAGACCCAGTACTTC.

This clone appeared once. The chain employs TRBV19 and TRBJ2-1; 11 nucleotides line up with TRBD2. CDR3 size: 16 residues. CDR1 is LNHDA and CDR2 is SQIVND in the germline V gene (reference sequence). V shed 4 bases and J 6 bases; nucleotides not matched to a gene: 8. CDR3 sequence reads: CASSRVAGGVANEQFF. The CDR3 DNA sequence: TGTGCCAGTAGTAGGGTAGCGGGAGGGGTAGCCAATGAGCAGTTCTTC.

The chain employs TRBV12-3 or TRBV12-4 and TRBJ2-3; tentatively, D is TRBD2 (6 bases). V was pared by 5 bases and J by 4 bases, with 10 bases between. CDR3 length: 13 amino acids. The CDR3 reads CASSPGVADTQYF. The CDR3 DNA sequence: TGTGCCAGCAGTCCGGGGGTGGCAGATACGCAGTATTTT.

To note about this clone: The DNA is omitted, as the CDR3 cannot be located on it reliably, and the CDR3 follows TCRdb's listing. This chain connects TRBV6-6 to TRBJ2-5; the D segment call TRBD1 is taken from the table without a DNA check. The germline CDR1 and CDR2 sequences are MNHNY and SVGAGI (reference sequence). The CDR3 spans 15 residues, counting both ends. The CDR3 protein is CASSTSDRGPETQYF.

The genes are TRBV29-1 and TRBJ1-3; D not resolved. The CDR3 is 11 amino acids. Germline-derived CDR1 and CDR2 are SQVTM and ANQGSEA. Trimming took 7 bases from V and 0 from J, leaving 4 bases between them. The CDR3 loop reads CSAASGNTIYF. CDR3 in DNA: TGCAGCGCGGCCTCTGGAAACACCATATATTTT.

V usage is TRBV5-5 and J usage is TRBJ1-3; D gene uncertain. This CDR3 comprises 17 residues. Germline CDR1 SGHKS, CDR2 YYEKEE (reference sequence). The ends were cut back, 0 bases at V and 0 bases at J, with 13 bases in the middle. CDR3 in amino acids: CASSLDDTTPSGNTIYF. The CDR3 bases are TGTGCCAGCAGCTTGGATGACACTACCCCCTCTGGAAACACCATATATTTT.

This clone was observed a few times. CDR3 region: CASSYLSASYF. The CDR3 DNA sequence: TGTGCCAGCAGTTACTTGTCGGCAAGCTATTTT. This chain joins TRBV6-2 or TRBV6-3 and TRBJ2-3; D not certain. Trimming removed 1 base at V and 15 bases at J, with 11 bases between. The length of the CDR3 is 11 residues. Germline V gives CDR1 MNHEY, CDR2 SVGEGT.

The V call is TRBV5-6, the J call TRBJ1-1, with D unclear. Germline CDR1 reads SGHDT; CDR2 reads YYEEEE. The CDR3 extends over 15 amino acids. Between the trimmed V and J ends, which lost 1 base and 1 base, there was a span of 11 bases. Written as DNA, the CDR3 is TGTGCCAGCAGCTTGTACTTCGAGGGGAACACTGAAGCTTTCTTT. Its protein product is CASSLYFEGNTEAFF.

Notes on this clone: The same CDR3 also results from other DNA sequences found in this sample. The genes are TRBV30 and TRBJ1-2, with D unresolved. Germline CDR1 and CDR2: GTSNPN and SVGIG (reference sequence). The CDR3 consists of 10 residues. Trimming shortened V by 2 bases and J by 8 bases, and 6 bases separated the two germline ends. The CDR3 here is CAWSSGGYTF. CDR3 bases: TGTGCCTGGAGTTCGGGAGGCTACACCTTC.

This chain uses TRBV5-1 with TRBJ2-7; no clear D gene. Germline CDR1 SGHRS, CDR2 YFSETQ. The CDR3 is 15 residues long. Trimming took off 4 bases at V and 2 bases at J, with 16 bases between the two ends. In nucleotides, the CDR3 is TGCGCCAGCAGCCCCAGACCCGACGGAGCCTACGAGCAGTACTTC. Its translation is CASSPRPDGAYEQYF.

J is TRBJ1-2 and V is TRBV7-8; D remains unclear. The CDR3 runs 13 residues. The V end was cut by 5 bases, the J end by 5 bases, with 12 bases between. From germline, CDR1 is SGHVS and CDR2 FQNEAQ. CDR3 sequence (DNA): TGTGCCAGCAGCCCCGGCCTGTCTTATGGCTACACCTTC. Translated: CASSPGLSYGYTF.

The chain uses TRBV29-1 and TRBJ1-1; TRBD1 might be the D (5 bases). The CDR3 runs 13 residues. The germline V and J ends were trimmed by 4 bases and 0 bases, with 9 bases remaining between them. Germline-derived CDR1 and CDR2 are SQVTM and ANQGSEA. CDR3 in DNA: TGCAGCGTTGCAGGGACCTTGAACACTGAAGCTTTCTTT. Its protein is CSVAGTLNTEAFF. The complete variable domain, with remaining parts taken from reference TRBV29-1 and TRBJ1-1, reads SAVISQKPSRDICQRGTSLTIQCQVDSQVTMMFWYRQQPGQSLTLIATANQGSEATYESGFVIDKFPISRPNLTFSTLTVSNMSPEDSSIYLCSVAGTLNTEAFFGQGTRLTVV.

The rearrangement links TRBV5-1 to TRBJ2-7; unclear D gene. There are 11 residues in the CDR3. Germline CDR1 reads SGHRS; CDR2 reads YFSETQ. Trimming stripped 3 bases from V and 5 bases from J, with 6 bases between. The CDR3 reads CASSSADEQYF. Here the CDR3 DNA reads TGCGCCAGCAGCTCGGCGGACGAGCAGTACTTC.

This CDR3 reads CASSLLGQAYEQYF. The CDR3 coding sequence is TGTGCCAGCAGTTTATTAGGGCAGGCCTACGAGCAGTACTTC. The rearrangement uses TRBV28 and TRBJ2-7; no definite D call. Looked up from germline, CDR1 is MDHEN and CDR2 is SYDVKM. V dropped 1 base and J dropped 2 bases, with 9 bases sitting between them. The CDR3 totals 14 residues.

The chain employs TRBV20-1 and TRBJ2-5, with D perhaps assigned TRBD1 or TRBD2 (5 bases each). CDR3 length: 15 amino acids. The germline V and J ends were trimmed by 3 bases and 1 base, with 15 bases remaining between them. The germline V gene encodes CDR1 DFQATT and CDR2 SNEGSKA (reference sequence). The CDR3 DNA follows: TGCAGTGCTAGTTTAGGAACCGGGACCCAAGAGACCCAGTACTTC. Translation gives CSASLGTGTQETQYF.

This sequence joins TRBV19 and TRBJ1-5, with a weak D call TRBD1 (5 bases). Trimming cost V 3 bases and J 2 bases, with 17 bases left between them. CDR1 and CDR2 (germline): LNHDA, SQIVND (reference sequence). This CDR3 comprises 17 residues. In DNA, the CDR3 is TGTGCCAGTAGTATCGAAGGCAGGGCATGGGGCAATCAGCCCCAGCATTTT. It is translated as CASSIEGRAWGNQPQHF.